This T cell receptor (beta chain) comes out of a study of T cell responses to AZD1222 COVID-19 vaccine. Notes on the study in general: Donors were chiefly white British, with a greater number of females, and clonal diversity was perhaps underestimated.

Concerning this clone: Its antigen is still unknown.

Germline CDR1 and CDR2: MNHEY and SMNVEV (reference sequence). The CDR3 has 15 amino acids. The junction had 10 bases not matched to a gene; V was cut back by 3 bases and J by 7 bases. TCRdb's copy holds only in-frame clones and misses some; the assay was immunoSEQ multiplex PCR. The data hold around 200,000 clones, with around 88% observed a single time. The chain links TRBV27 to TRBJ2-7, with 9 bases that match TRBD2. Sequences were derived from peripheral blood, sampled on day 0 of AZD1222 vaccination. The TCR sequence derives from an adult in good health. The CDR3 reads CASSFEASGVPEQYF. CDR3 nucleotides: TGTGCCAGCAGTTTCGAGGCTAGCGGGGTCCCGGAGCAGTACTTC.